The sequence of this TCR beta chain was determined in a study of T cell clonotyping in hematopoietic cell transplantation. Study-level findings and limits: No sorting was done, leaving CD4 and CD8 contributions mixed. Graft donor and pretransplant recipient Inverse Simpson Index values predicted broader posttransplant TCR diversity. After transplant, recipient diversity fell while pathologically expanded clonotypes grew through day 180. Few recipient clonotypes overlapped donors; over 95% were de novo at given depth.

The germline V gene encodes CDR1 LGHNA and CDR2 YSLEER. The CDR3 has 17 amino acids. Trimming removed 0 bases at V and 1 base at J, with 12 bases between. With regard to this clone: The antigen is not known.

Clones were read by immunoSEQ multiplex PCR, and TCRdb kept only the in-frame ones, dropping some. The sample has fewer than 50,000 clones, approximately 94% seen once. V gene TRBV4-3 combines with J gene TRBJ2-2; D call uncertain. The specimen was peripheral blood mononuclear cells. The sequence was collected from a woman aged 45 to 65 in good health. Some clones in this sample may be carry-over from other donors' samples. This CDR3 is CASSQEGGSWNTGELFF. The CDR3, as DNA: TGCGCCAGCAGCCAAGAGGGCGGCTCTTGGAACACCGGGGAGCTGTTTTTT.